This T cell receptor (beta chain) is from a study of cytomegalovirus exposure and HLA in healthy donors. Whole-study results and caveats: Later findings reportedly placed an Asian-associated ancestry cluster below the approximately 670-donor mean for N-insertions. Three chains linked to CMV were shown in vitro to be specific for CMV antigens. Reported results showed that the classifier diagnosed cytomegalovirus status with high specificity and sensitivity. Earlier analysis yielded a pattern in which most TCR beta V segments were productive about 90% or about 30% of the time.

Use of 60 Vbeta and 13 Jbeta primers characterized the PCR. Here immunoSEQ multiplex PCR was the method, and the copy in TCRdb shows in-frame clones only, minus some. The repertoire has fewer than 200,000 clones, roughly 87% of them found once; the top ten carry 0.2% to 0.3%. The V segment lost 5 bases and the J segment 4 bases; nucleotides outside the gene matches: 11. Germline assignment: CDR1 SGDLS and CDR2 YYNGEE. This CDR3 has 15 amino acids. This clone was seen only once. Antigen: not known. The specimen sequenced was PBMCs. The clonotype comes from a girl under three years old in good health and CMV-seronegative. V and J are TRBV9 and TRBJ1-1, with 7 nucleotides matching TRBD1. The CDR3 region has the DNA TGTGCCAGCAGACGACTACAGGGGTCGGGCACTGAAGCTTTCTTT. Its translation: CASRRLQGSGTEAFF.